This T cell receptor (beta chain) was sequenced for a study of blood T cell repertoires in COVID-19. Study background: Acute and convalescent COVID-19 samples came from the United States, Italy and Spain. PBMCs, B-cell-depleted T cells, or T cells provided the cDNA or gDNA that made up the material.

V trimming: 4 bases; J trimming: 8 bases; junction bases outside the gene matches: 8. The CDR3 extends over 16 amino acids. Germline CDR1 and CDR2: MDHEN and SYDVKM. As handled by the study authors: Reference gene primer amplification gave nucleated cell count estimates. Assay: immunoSEQ multiplex PCR; the TCRdb copy retains only in-frame clones and omits some. The DNA was the basis for D and trimming; V, J and clone size are from that table. The data contain some 70,000 clones, roughly 84% of them singletons. This clone was seen once. V usage is TRBV28 and J usage is TRBJ2-1; 13 bases line up with TRBD2. What was sequenced was peripheral blood. The origin of this receptor is a man older than 75 with acute or convalescent COVID-19. Written as DNA, the CDR3 is TGTGCCAGCAGTTCCAGACTAGCGGGAGGTTTAGATGAGCAGTTCTTC. Its protein is CASSSRLAGGLDEQFF.